This T cell receptor (beta chain) was observed in a study of Ad26.COV2.S vaccination and SARS-CoV-2 variants. Study-level points and caveats: Vaccinated and placebo-treated recipients had similar non-spike TCR breadth.

Treatment described: roughly 18 received Ad26.COV2.S at low or high dose, single or two shots; about five received placebo; per-sample allocation not given. Following the first vaccine or placebo injection, samples were taken on day 63. Per germline, CDR1 MDHEN and CDR2 SYDVKM. CDR3 length: 17 residues. V was pared by 4 bases and J by 4 bases, with 21 bases between. Sequencing used immunoSEQ multiplex PCR; TCRdb keeps in-frame clones, though not all of them. The repertoire holds about 480,000 clones, with 70% to 90% as singletons. This clone occurred once. The target antigen is unknown. The sample in question was peripheral blood, obtained in a trial of Ad26.COV2.S vaccine versus placebo. The sequence was collected from a person between 18 and 65 years old who received the Ad26.COV2.S COVID-19 vaccine or a placebo. The chain has TRBV28 and TRBJ2-3; no definite D call. CDR3 nucleotide sequence: TGTGCCAGCAGTTACCCCTTAGACCCCCGGGTCGCAGATACGCAGTATTTT. Its protein product is CASSYPLDPRVADTQYF.